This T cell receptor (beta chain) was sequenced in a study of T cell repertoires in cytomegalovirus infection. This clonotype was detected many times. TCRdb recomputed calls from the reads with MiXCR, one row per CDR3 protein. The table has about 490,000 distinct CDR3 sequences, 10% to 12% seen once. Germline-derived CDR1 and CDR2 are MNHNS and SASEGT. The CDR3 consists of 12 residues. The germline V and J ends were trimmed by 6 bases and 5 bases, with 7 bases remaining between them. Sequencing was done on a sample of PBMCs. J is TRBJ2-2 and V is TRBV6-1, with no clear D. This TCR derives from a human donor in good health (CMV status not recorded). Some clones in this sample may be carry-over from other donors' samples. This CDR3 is CASRGWTGELFF. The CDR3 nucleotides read TGTGCCAGCAGAGGCTGGACCGGGGAGCTGTTTTTT.